These T cell receptor beta chains were read from a single sample in a study of T-cell reconstitution after alpha-beta-depleted transplantation in children. Each CDR3 protein is one row after TCRdb ran MiXCR on the PCR reads. Among hundreds of thousands of distinct CDR3 sequences, around 12% were seen once, and the ten largest hold 0.79%. This material consisted of PBMCs, taken before TCRalphabeta/CD19-depleted stem cell transplant. These receptors all stem from a girl aged 2 to 9 with congenital amegakaryocytic thrombocytopenia, due to receive a stem cell transplant. Both conserved end residues are part of each CDR3. A D gene is named only where the DNA matches it firmly. Clone size is shown for a subset of rows, as once, few, many or a class of expanded clone.

J gene | clone size | D gene | V gene | CDR3 DNA | CDR3 protein
TRBJ2-5 | few | TRBD1 | TRBV12-3/TRBV12-4 | TGTGCCAGCAGTTCCCGGGACAGGGGGGAGACCCAGTACTTC | CASSSRDRGETQYF
TRBJ2-7 | . | . | TRBV11-2 | TGTGCCAGCAGACGGGCCTCCTACGAGCAGTACTTC | CASRRASYEQYF
TRBJ2-1 | . | TRBD2 | TRBV7-3 | TGTGCCAGCAGCTTGGTAGCGGGAAAGAATGAGCAGTTCTTC | CASSLVAGKNEQFF
TRBJ2-1 | many | . | TRBV20-1 | TGCAGTGCCAAACTAGGACCCTTTTGGTTCTTC | CSAKLGPFWFF
TRBJ1-5 | many | TRBD1 | TRBV28 | TGTGCCAGCAAGGAGGGACAGCACAATCAGCCCCAGCATTTT | CASKEGQHNQPQHF
TRBJ1-4 | . | . | TRBV4-2 | TGTGCCAGCAGCCAAGACGAGACAGAAGAAAAACTGTTTTTT | CASSQDETEEKLFF
TRBJ2-5 | few | . | TRBV20-1 | TGCAGCACAGATGGATGGGAGTCCCAAGAAGAGACCCAGTACTTC | CSTDGWESQEETQYF
TRBJ2-3 | many | . | TRBV9 | TGTGCCAGCAGCGTAGTACGTGGAGTGACAGATACGCAGTATTTT | CASSVVRGVTDTQYF
TRBJ2-1 | . | . | TRBV10-3 | TGTGCCATCAGCTTGTTGCTCCTCTCCTACAATGAGCAGTTCTTC | CAISLLLLSYNEQFF
TRBJ2-7 | many | . | TRBV5-1 | TGCGCCAGCAGCTTGGGGTTATTTGGCTACGAGCAGTACTTC | CASSLGLFGYEQYF
TRBJ2-3 | . | TRBD1 | TRBV2 | TGTGCCGGTAGGGGACAGGGAGGCTCAGATACGCAGTATTTT | CAGRGQGGSDTQYF
TRBJ1-1 | many | . | TRBV20-1 | TGCAGTGCTAGAGAACAAGGGGAAACTGAAGCTTTCTTT | CSAREQGETEAFF
TRBJ2-3 | many | TRBD2 | TRBV10-3 | TGTGCCAGCAGGGATCGACTAGCGGGAACTAGCACAGATACGCAGTATTTT | CASRDRLAGTSTDTQYF
TRBJ1-1 | once | . | TRBV19 | TGTGCCAGTAGGGTGGAAGGGAGCACTGAAGCTTTCTTT | CASRVEGSTEAFF
TRBJ2-7 | . | TRBD2 | TRBV20-1 | TGCAGTGCTAGAGATGGGACTAGCGAGTCCTACGAGCAGTACTTC | CSARDGTSESYEQYF
TRBJ1-6 | many | TRBD1 | TRBV5-1 | TGCGCCAGCAGCTGCCGGGACAGGACCCCCTTT | CASSCRDRTPF
TRBJ2-7 | . | . | TRBV20-1 | TGCAGTGGTCTGGGGGCTAACTCCTACGAGCAGTACTTC | CSGLGANSYEQYF
TRBJ2-1 | few | . | TRBV7-8 | TGTGCCAGCAGCTTAGTGGGGGGGCTAGCCGTGTACAATGAGCAGTTCTTC | CASSLVGGLAVYNEQFF
TRBJ2-2 | . | TRBD1 | TRBV5-8 | TGTGCCAGCAGCTTCAGGGGGCGCAGAACCGGGGAGCTGTTTTTT | CASSFRGRRTGELFF
TRBJ2-3 | many | . | TRBV5-5 | TGTGCCAGCAGCTTGGGGGCGAGTTCCACAGATACGCAGTATTTT | CASSLGASSTDTQYF
TRBJ2-1 | few | . | TRBV7-3 | TGTGCCAGCAGCCCCCAATCACTAGTTTTGTCGGACAATGAGCAGTTCTTC | CASSPQSLVLSDNEQFF
TRBJ2-3 | many | . | TRBV10-1 | TGCGCCAGCAGTGAGTCGAATGGTGAACTAGTGTATTTT | CASSESNGELVYF
TRBJ2-2 | . | . | TRBV6-5 | TGTGCCAGCAGTTACGACGGGGGTGACACCGGGGAGCTGTTTTTT | CASSYDGGDTGELFF
TRBJ2-5 | . | . | TRBV7-8 | TGTGCCAGCAGCTTAGTTCGAGGGGGGACGGAGACCCAGTACTTC | CASSLVRGGTETQYF
TRBJ2-1 | few | TRBD2 | TRBV24-1 | TGTGCCACCAGTACGGCTAGCGGGCGAAACAATGAGCAGTTCTTC | CATSTASGRNNEQFF
TRBJ2-1 | many | . | TRBV4-1 | TGCGCCAGCAGCGACCGCTTAGATGAGCAGTTCTTC | CASSDRLDEQFF
TRBJ2-4 | . | . | TRBV12-3/TRBV12-4 | TGTGCCAGCAGAACCCCTCTAGCCAAAAACATTCAGTACTTC | CASRTPLAKNIQYF
TRBJ2-1 | few | . | TRBV7-9 | TGTGCCAGCAGCTTAGGGCAGCCTGAGCAGTTCTTC | CASSLGQPEQFF
TRBJ1-4 | . | . | TRBV5-1 | TGCGCCAGCAGCTTGGAGATTGGTGAAAAACTGTTTTTT | CASSLEIGEKLFF
TRBJ2-3 | few | . | TRBV29-1 | TGCAGCGTTGCGGGCCGGGCGGATACGCAGTATTTT | CSVAGRADTQYF
TRBJ2-7 | many | . | TRBV4-1 | TGCGCCAGCAGCCAATCCGCCGCGGGGCTAGGTATCACCTACGAGCAGTACTTC | CASSQSAAGLGITYEQYF
TRBJ2-1 | . | . | TRBV5-5 | TGTGCCAGCAGCTTAGCTTACACTTACAATGAGCAGTTCTTC | CASSLAYTYNEQFF
TRBJ2-7 | few | . | TRBV14 | TGTGCCAGCAGCCAGGGACATTACTACGAGCAGTACTTC | CASSQGHYYEQYF
TRBJ1-1 | . | TRBD1 | TRBV5-1 | TGCGCCAGCAGCGGGAGGATGGGACAGAGCAACACTGAAGCTTTCTTT | CASSGRMGQSNTEAFF
TRBJ2-3 | many | TRBD2 | TRBV7-9 | TGTGCCAGCAGCACCCAGGGAGGGGTCACAGATACGCAGTATTTT | CASSTQGGVTDTQYF
TRBJ1-6 | few | . | TRBV5-1 | TGCGCCAGCGAGCCTTATGGACGGATCAGCTTTACTTATAATTCACCCCTCCACTTT | CASEPYGRISFTYNSPLHF
TRBJ2-7 | many | TRBD2 | TRBV20-1 | TGCAGTGCTAGCCGACTAGCGGGAGTAGGCGAGCAGTACTTC | CSASRLAGVGEQYF
TRBJ1-1 | . | . | TRBV14 | TGTGCCAGCAGCCCTGAATTCTCTATGGAGGCTTTCTTT | CASSPEFSMEAFF
TRBJ1-3 | few | TRBD1 | TRBV20-1 | TGCAGTGCCAGGACAGGTGTTGCCTCTGGAAACACCATATATTTT | CSARTGVASGNTIYF
TRBJ2-2 | many | . | TRBV3-1 | TGTGCCAGCAGCCAAGTAAGAGCGGGCGGGGAGCTGTTTTTT | CASSQVRAGGELFF
TRBJ2-1 | . | TRBD2 | TRBV20-1 | TGCAGTGCTAGATTATGGGGGAGGGAACCCAATGAGCAGTTCTTC | CSARLWGREPNEQFF
TRBJ2-4 | many | TRBD1 | TRBV7-8 | TGTGCCAGCAGCTTTTTTAAGGACAGGGGAATAGCCAAAAACATTCAGTACTTC | CASSFFKDRGIAKNIQYF
TRBJ2-5 | few | TRBD1 | TRBV5-1 | TGCGCCAGCTGCCGGGACAGGGAAGAGACCCAGTACTTC | CASCRDREETQYF
TRBJ2-1 | few | . | TRBV11-2 | TGTGCCAGCAGATCGTTAGATGCGCCCTACAATGAGCAGTTCTTC | CASRSLDAPYNEQFF
TRBJ1-1 | many | . | TRBV5-1 | TGCGCCAGCAGCTTGGACCGGGTAGTGAACACTGAAGCTTTCTTT | CASSLDRVVNTEAFF
TRBJ1-1 | . | . | TRBV12-3/TRBV12-4 | TGTGCCACGACACAGGGTTTGGATGAAGCTTTCTTT | CATTQGLDEAFF
TRBJ2-7 | many | TRBD1 | TRBV20-1 | TGCAGTGCTAGCCCCCAACAGGGGGCGTCCTACGAGCAGTACTTC | CSASPQQGASYEQYF
TRBJ1-2 | few | . | TRBV5-1 | TGCGCCAGCAGCTTGCCAGGGGTCGAGGGCTACACCTTC | CASSLPGVEGYTF
TRBJ2-1 | many | TRBD2 | TRBV7-2 | TGTGCCAGCATCACGGGGACTAGCGGGTATGAGCAGTTCTTC | CASITGTSGYEQFF
TRBJ2-7 | few | . | TRBV20-1 | TGCAGTGCCTACCAAACGGGTTTCTCCTACGAGCAGTACTTC | CSAYQTGFSYEQYF
TRBJ1-1 | . | . | TRBV13 | TGTGCCAGCAGCCCACTGGGGGTTGCTGAAGCTTTCTTT | CASSPLGVAEAFF
TRBJ1-2 | few | . | TRBV27 | TGTGCCAGCAGTTGGGACCCGGTGGCGTATGGCTACACCTTC | CASSWDPVAYGYTF
TRBJ2-1 | . | . | TRBV2 | TGTGCCAGCACCGAGGGGCGGCACTTCTACAATGAGCAGTTCTTC | CASTEGRHFYNEQFF
TRBJ2-3 | many | . | TRBV20-1 | TGCAGTGTAGGCAGGGGCACAGATACGCAGTATTTT | CSVGRGTDTQYF
TRBJ2-7 | . | . | TRBV5-6 | TGTGCCAGCAGCTGGCGACGGCTAGCGAACACCTACGAGCAGTACTTC | CASSWRRLANTYEQYF
TRBJ2-2 | once | . | TRBV20-1 | TGCAGTGCTAGATTTCAGGGTAGCACCGGGGAGCTGTTTTTT | CSARFQGSTGELFF
TRBJ2-2 | many | . | TRBV7-9 | TGTGCCAGCAGCTTAGGCGACTGGTCCACCGGGGAGCTGTTTTTT | CASSLGDWSTGELFF